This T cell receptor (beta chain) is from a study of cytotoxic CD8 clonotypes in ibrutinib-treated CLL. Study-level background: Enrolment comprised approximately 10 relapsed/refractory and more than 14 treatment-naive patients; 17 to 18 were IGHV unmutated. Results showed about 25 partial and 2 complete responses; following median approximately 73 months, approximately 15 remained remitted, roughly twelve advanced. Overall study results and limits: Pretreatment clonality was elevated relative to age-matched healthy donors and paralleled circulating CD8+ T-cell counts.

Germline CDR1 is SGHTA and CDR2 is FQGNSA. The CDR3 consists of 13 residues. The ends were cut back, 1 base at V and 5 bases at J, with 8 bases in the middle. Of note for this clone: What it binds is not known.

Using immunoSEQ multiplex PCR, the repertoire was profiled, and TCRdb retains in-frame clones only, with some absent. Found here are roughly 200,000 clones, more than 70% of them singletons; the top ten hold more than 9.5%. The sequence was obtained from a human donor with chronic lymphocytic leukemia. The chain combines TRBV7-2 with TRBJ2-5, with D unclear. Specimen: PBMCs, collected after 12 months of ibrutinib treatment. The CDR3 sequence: CASSLVNPETQYF. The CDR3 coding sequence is TGTGCCAGCAGCTTAGTAAATCCCGAGACCCAGTACTTC.